The TCR beta chain under discussion was sequenced for a study of radiation and T cells in renal cell carcinoma. Across the study: Nephrectomy followed 15 Gy stereotactic body radiation by 4 weeks. General study points: In blood, top tumor clones expanded by 2 weeks, shrinking by 4.

Sequencing was performed with immunoSEQ multiplex PCR; in TCRdb, only in-frame clones are kept and a portion is missing. The sample records about 50,000 clones, 65% to 90% being singletons. Worth noting for this clone: Its antigen is not known.

Documented time point: baseline pretreatment blood. Sample treatment: 15 Gy SBRT to primary tumor, nephrectomy 4 weeks later. After SBRT, blood was collected at 2 and 4 weeks, plus baseline. V was pared by 6 bases and J by 4 bases, with 10 bases of the junction left unmatched. The CDR3 is 15 amino acids. CDR1 and CDR2 from the germline V gene are MDHEN and SYDVKM. This receptor was identified in a woman in her 70s with renal cell carcinoma. The material sequenced was blood, taken from a patient whose treatment included radiotherapy and nephrectomy. The genes are TRBV28 and TRBJ1-2; the match to TRBD1 covers 8 bases. CDR3 sequence: CASRPGTGETYGYTF. CDR3 DNA: TGTGCCAGCAGACCCGGGACAGGTGAGACCTATGGCTACACCTTC.